This T cell receptor beta chain originates from a study of beta chain features in type 1 diabetes. Points from the study as a whole: Shortening of TCRB CDR3s, moderate but significant, appeared in all four CD4+ subsets of Type 1 diabetes patients.

As every portion of the isolated RNA was reverse transcribed, the sequencing read expressed TCRB transcripts. This table comes from immunoSEQ multiplex PCR, and its TCRdb copy is limited to in-frame clones, with some not included. Of over 40,000 clones in the sample, roughly 70% were seen once. This clone was picked up a small number of times. Its target is unknown. Staining for CD45RO/CCR7/CD25/CD127/CD95/CD27 allowed sorting of CD4+ naive, central memory, regulatory and stem cell-like memory cells. The V segment lost 0 bases and the J segment 2 bases; nucleotides outside the gene matches: 11. Germline V gives CDR1 SGHRS, CDR2 YFSETQ. CDR3 length: 17 residues.

This TCR was sampled from a young man with type 1 diabetes. Some clones in this sample may be carry-over from other donors' samples. The sequenced material came from Tregs from blood. The chain employs TRBV5-1 and TRBJ2-7, with 7 bases that match TRBD2. The CDR3 sequence: CASSLGGGPTLAYEQYF. The CDR3 nucleotides read TGCGCCAGCAGCTTGGGGGGGGGACCGACTCTAGCCTACGAGCAGTACTTC.